This is a list of T cell receptor beta chains from one sample in a study of cytomegalovirus exposure and HLA in healthy donors. The protocol was immunoSEQ multiplex PCR, while the TCRdb copy is restricted to in-frame clones and leaves out a portion. The sample has some 170,000 clones, over 70% seen once. Material: PBMCs. The receptors stem from a woman aged 55-69 years in good health and CMV-seropositive. Each CDR3 is given with its conserved first and last residue. Fields, in order: V gene, D gene, J gene, clone size, CDR3 protein, CDR3 DNA. D genes are given only for firm matches. A row's size may be missing; if present it is once, few, many or a size class.

TRBV2	NA	TRBJ2-1	NA	CASSAIVNEQFF	TGTGCCAGCAGCGCAATAGTCAATGAGCAGTTCTTC
TRBV5-4	TRBD1	TRBJ2-3	once	CATGTGLTDTQYF	TGTGCCACCGGGACAGGCCTCACAGATACGCAGTATTTT
TRBV7-9	NA	TRBJ2-7	NA	CSSQLWFSEQYF	TGTTCCAGCCAACTTTGGTTTAGTGAGCAGTACTTC
TRBV29-1	TRBD1	TRBJ2-3	few	CSVPGQLLTDTQYF	TGCAGCGTACCGGGACAGCTCCTCACAGATACGCAGTATTTT
TRBV30	TRBD1	TRBJ2-1	NA	CALRQGNSYNEQFF	TGTGCCTTACGACAGGGAAATTCGTACAATGAGCAGTTCTTC
TRBV5-1	TRBD2	TRBJ2-1	NA	CASSLWTSGPSSYNEQFF	TGCGCCAGCAGCTTATGGACTAGCGGACCGAGCTCCTACAATGAGCAGTTCTTC
TRBV4-2	NA	TRBJ2-1	NA	CASSPTLAPGSYNEQFF	TGTGCCAGCAGCCCCACCTTAGCGCCTGGCTCCTACAATGAGCAGTTCTTC
TRBV15	TRBD2	TRBJ2-5	NA	CATSREGSGGRETQYF	TGTGCCACCAGCAGAGAAGGGTCGGGGGGTCGGGAGACCCAGTACTTC
TRBV6-6	NA	TRBJ1-4	NA	CASIEVANEKLFF	TGTGCCAGCATCGAGGTGGCTAATGAAAAACTGTTTTTT
TRBV7-9	TRBD2	TRBJ2-1	NA	CASSRSGAAGNEQFF	TGTGCCAGCAGCAGAAGCGGGGCCGCGGGCAATGAGCAGTTCTTC
TRBV5-1	TRBD1	TRBJ1-4	NA	CASSLVGQGAEKLFF	TGCGCCAGCAGCTTGGTGGGACAGGGAGCTGAAAAACTGTTTTTT
TRBV11-3	TRBD1	TRBJ1-1	NA	CASSTRTGGYTEAFF	TGTGCCAGCAGCACGCGGACAGGGGGCTACACTGAAGCTTTCTTT
TRBV2	NA	TRBJ2-2	NA	CASSLRGYTGELFF	TGTGCCAGCAGTTTGCGAGGTTACACCGGGGAGCTGTTTTTT
TRBV4-1	TRBD1	TRBJ1-5	NA	CASSRWGTVLEPQHF	TGCGCCAGTTCGAGGTGGGGGACAGTTTTAGAGCCCCAGCATTTT
TRBV7-2	TRBD2	TRBJ2-7	NA	CASSLEAGRYEQYF	TGTGCCAGCAGCTTAGAAGCGGGACGGTACGAGCAGTACTTC
TRBV5-1	TRBD2	TRBJ2-7	NA	CASSPRLAGFGDEQYF	TGCGCCAGCAGCCCCCGACTAGCGGGGTTCGGGGACGAGCAGTACTTC
TRBV27	NA	TRBJ2-7	few	CASSLLVGGPYEQYF	TGTGCCAGCAGTTTATTGGTGGGGGGACCCTACGAGCAGTACTTC
TRBV9	TRBD2	TRBJ2-1	NA	CASSVAGGGSYNEQFF	TGTGCCAGCAGCGTCGCTGGCGGGGGGTCCTACAATGAGCAGTTCTTC
TRBV10-2	TRBD2	TRBJ2-6	NA	CASSLTSGGAGANVLTF	TGCGCCAGCAGTCTAACTAGCGGGGGGGCTGGGGCCAACGTCCTGACTTTC
TRBV4-1	NA	TRBJ2-2	NA	CASSPGTPGIGELFF	TGCGCCAGCAGCCCCGGGACTCCGGGGATCGGGGAGCTGTTTTTT
TRBV5-6	NA	TRBJ1-6	NA	CASSSQITGLNSPLHF	TGTGCCAGCAGCTCCCAAATTACAGGTCTCAATTCACCCCTCCACTTT
TRBV19	NA	TRBJ2-1	NA	CASSIEVASHNEQFF	TGTGCCAGTAGTATAGAAGTAGCGTCGCACAATGAGCAGTTCTTC
TRBV19	NA	TRBJ2-2	NA	CASSRITGDTGELFF	TGTGCCAGTAGTCGGATTACAGGTGACACCGGGGAGCTGTTTTTT
TRBV4-1	TRBD2	TRBJ2-2	few	CASRYLLAGGTGELFF	TGCGCCAGCCGCTACCTTCTAGCGGGGGGCACCGGGGAGCTGTTTTTT
TRBV5-6	NA	TRBJ1-4	NA	CASSLNSVGISGEKLFF	TGTGCCAGCAGCTTGAACTCCGTCGGAATATCGGGTGAAAAACTGTTTTTT
TRBV5-1	NA	TRBJ2-3	NA	CATLRTDSSTDTQYF	TGCGCCACCCTACGGACAGACTCTAGCACAGATACGCAGTATTTT
TRBV28	TRBD1	TRBJ1-2	NA	CASSVPGQGYGYTF	TGTGCCAGCAGTGTCCCGGGACAGGGTTATGGCTACACCTTC
TRBV5-4	NA	TRBJ1-3	NA	CASRDRNSGNTIYF	TGTGCCAGCCGCGACAGAAACTCTGGAAACACCATATATTTT
TRBV30	TRBD2	TRBJ2-7	once	CAWSRVSTSGTGEQYF	TGTGCCTGGAGTAGAGTATCGACTAGCGGGACGGGGGAGCAGTACTTC
TRBV28	NA	TRBJ1-5	NA	CASSLGLINQPQHF	TGTGCCAGCAGTTTAGGACTGATCAATCAGCCCCAGCATTTT
TRBV5-1	TRBD1	TRBJ1-4	few	CASCGGDRPNEKLFF	TGCGCCAGCTGCGGGGGGGACAGGCCTAATGAAAAACTGTTTTTT